These T cell receptor beta chains were read from a single sample in a study of regulatory T cells in long-lasting Graves disease. One entry per CDR3 protein results from TCRdb running MiXCR on the multiplex PCR reads. The sample has approximately 540,000 distinct CDR3 sequences, about 11% seen once. These data are also associated with another study on T cells in Graves' hyperthyroidism and ophthalmopathy.

Specimen: peripheral blood mononuclear cells (PBMCs), collected at new diagnosis, from a patient treated with antithyroid drugs. These receptors came from a woman aged 25 to 45 with Graves disease. CDR3s include the opening cysteine and the closing phenylalanine or tryptophan. The D gene is left open where the match is weak. Expanded clones are given a class, and other clones once, few, many or no size at all.

15,many,TRBV11-3,TRBJ2-1,TRBD2,CASSSSGQAYNEQFF,TGTGCCAGCAGCTCTAGCGGGCAGGCCTACAATGAGCAGTTCTTC
15,few,TRBV15,TRBJ1-5,TRBD1,CATSTGGLSNQPQHF,TGTGCCACCAGCACAGGGGGCTTGAGCAATCAGCCCCAGCATTTT
14,NA,TRBV28,TRBJ2-2,NA,CASSRLVTTGELFF,TGTGCCAGCAGTAGATTAGTGACTACCGGGGAGCTGTTTTTT
13,many,TRBV20-1,TRBJ1-1,TRBD1,CSARTGGGTEAFF,TGCAGTGCTAGGACAGGGGGAGGCACTGAAGCTTTCTTT
14,many,TRBV28,TRBJ2-7,NA,CASSLGLSSYEQYF,TGTGCCAGCAGTTTAGGCCTAAGCTCCTACGAGCAGTACTTC
14,NA,TRBV30,TRBJ2-2,NA,CAWSWGAVTGELFF,TGTGCCTGGAGTTGGGGGGCGGTCACCGGGGAGCTGTTTTTT
15,many,TRBV4-1,TRBJ2-2,NA,CASSPTPLNTGELFF,TGTGCCAGCAGCCCGACCCCCTTGAACACCGGGGAGCTGTTTTTT
14,many,TRBV12-3/TRBV12-4,TRBJ2-7,NA,CASSSSAGLYEQYF,TGTGCCAGCAGCTCATCGGCTGGGTTATACGAGCAGTACTTC
14,many,TRBV27,TRBJ2-1,NA,CASSFGVWWGEQFF,TGTGCCAGCAGTTTTGGAGTATGGTGGGGTGAGCAGTTCTTC
16,many,TRBV11-3,TRBJ2-7,NA,CASSPSCSQACYEQYF,TGTGCCAGCAGCCCGTCGTGTAGCCAAGCTTGCTACGAGCAGTACTTC
18,many,TRBV7-9,TRBJ2-1,NA,CASSLLNGLGSSYNEQFF,TGTGCCAGCAGCCTCTTAAATGGACTGGGGAGCTCCTACAATGAGCAGTTCTTC
11,few,TRBV7-3,TRBJ2-4,NA,CASSLGGIQYF,TGTGCCAGCAGCTTAGGGGGCATTCAGTACTTC
17,many,TRBV11-3,TRBJ2-1,NA,CASSLGGGMADDNEQFF,TGTGCCAGCAGCTTAGGGGGCGGGATGGCCGATGACAATGAGCAGTTCTTC
15,many,TRBV6-2/TRBV6-3,TRBJ2-7,NA,CASSYSGTEPYEQYF,TGTGCCAGCAGTTACTCGGGGACCGAGCCCTACGAGCAGTACTTC
15,many,TRBV7-9,TRBJ1-3,NA,CASSSRDLAGNTIYF,TGTGCCAGCAGCTCCCGGGACTTAGCTGGAAACACCATATATTTT
16,many,TRBV6-2/TRBV6-3,TRBJ2-2,TRBD2,CASKTPASGSSGELFF,TGTGCCAGCAAGACCCCCGCTAGCGGGAGCTCGGGGGAGCTGTTTTTT
14,many,TRBV11-3,TRBJ2-7,NA,CASSLDGPSYEQYF,TGTGCCAGCAGCTTAGACGGACCCTCCTACGAGCAGTACTTC
15,many,TRBV28,TRBJ2-1,TRBD2,CASRELAGGGNEQFF,TGTGCCAGCAGGGAACTAGCGGGAGGGGGTAATGAGCAGTTCTTC
14,many,TRBV3-1,TRBJ2-5,NA,CASSQILVSETQYF,TGTGCCAGCAGCCAGATACTAGTTTCGGAGACCCAGTACTTC
13,few,TRBV5-1,TRBJ1-2,NA,CASSLTEYYGYTF,TGCGCCAGCAGCTTGACAGAATACTATGGCTACACCTTC
18,many,TRBV11-2,TRBJ2-2,NA,CASSRNSLGQDNTGELFF,TGTGCCAGCAGCCGGAATTCTCTCGGCCAGGACAACACCGGGGAGCTGTTTTTT
16,many,TRBV5-1,TRBJ2-1,NA,CASSLGVRTFYNEQFF,TGCGCCAGCAGCTTAGGGGTGAGAACCTTCTACAATGAGCAGTTCTTC
16,NA,TRBV28,TRBJ1-3,NA,CAGTVRGANSGNTIYF,TGTGCCGGCACGGTCCGCGGGGCGAACTCTGGAAACACCATATATTTT
14,many,TRBV10-3,TRBJ2-7,NA,CAITDATESYEQYF,TGTGCCATTACGGACGCGACGGAGTCCTACGAGCAGTACTTC
15,few,TRBV7-3,TRBJ2-1,TRBD2,CASSPKAGVTSEQFF,TGTGCCAGCAGCCCAAAAGCGGGAGTGACGAGCGAGCAGTTCTTC
14,few,TRBV11-2,TRBJ2-1,NA,CASSYDWSYNEQFF,TGTGCCAGCAGCTACGATTGGTCCTACAATGAGCAGTTCTTC
16,NA,TRBV5-1,TRBJ2-7,TRBD2,CASSLGTSGRGEEQYF,TGCGCCAGCAGCTTGGGGACTAGCGGGAGGGGAGAAGAGCAGTACTTC
15,NA,TRBV6-5,TRBJ1-2,NA,CASSYSREINYGYTF,TGTGCCAGCAGTTACTCGCGGGAGATAAACTATGGCTACACCTTC
12,NA,TRBV20-1,TRBJ2-1,NA,CSARPGAYEQFF,TGCAGTGCTAGGCCTGGGGCCTATGAGCAGTTCTTC
14,NA,TRBV6-2/TRBV6-3,TRBJ2-7,TRBD2,CASRKREGPYEQYF,TGTGCCAGCAGGAAGCGGGAGGGCCCCTACGAGCAGTACTTC
12,few,TRBV30,TRBJ2-5,TRBD1,CAWTGGPETQYF,TGTGCCTGGACAGGGGGCCCGGAGACCCAGTACTTC
14,many,TRBV27,TRBJ1-1,TRBD1,CASSSGQGITEAFF,TGTGCCAGCAGTTCGGGACAGGGAATCACTGAAGCTTTCTTT
13,many,TRBV6-5,TRBJ1-1,NA,CASSYPGGTEAFF,TGTGCCAGCAGTTACCCGGGGGGCACTGAAGCTTTCTTT
15,many,TRBV12-3/TRBV12-4,TRBJ2-7,TRBD2,CASSLAAGGSYEQYF,TGTGCCAGCAGCCTAGCGGCGGGGGGCTCCTACGAGCAGTACTTC
15,few,TRBV18,TRBJ2-1,TRBD2,CASSPPRGLAEPQFF,TGTGCCAGCTCACCACCGAGGGGCCTAGCGGAGCCCCAGTTCTTC
16,many,TRBV12-3/TRBV12-4,TRBJ1-4,NA,CASRLYTGPVNEKLFF,TGTGCCAGCAGGCTCTATACCGGGCCCGTGAATGAAAAACTGTTTTTT
16,few,TRBV6-5,TRBJ1-1,NA,CASSYSPERMNTEAFF,TGTGCCAGCAGTTACTCCCCGGAACGTATGAACACTGAAGCTTTCTTT